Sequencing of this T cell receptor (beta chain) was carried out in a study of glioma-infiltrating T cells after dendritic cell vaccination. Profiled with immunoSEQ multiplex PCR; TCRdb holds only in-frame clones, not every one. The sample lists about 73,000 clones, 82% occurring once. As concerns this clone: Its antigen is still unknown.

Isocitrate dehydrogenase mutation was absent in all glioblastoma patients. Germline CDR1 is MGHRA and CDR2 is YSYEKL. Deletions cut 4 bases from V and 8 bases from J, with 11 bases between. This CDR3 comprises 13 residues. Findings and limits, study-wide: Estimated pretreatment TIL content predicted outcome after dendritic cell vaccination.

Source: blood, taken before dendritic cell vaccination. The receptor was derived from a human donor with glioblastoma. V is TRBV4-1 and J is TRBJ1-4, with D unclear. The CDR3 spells CASSRALREKLFF. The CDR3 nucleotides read TGCGCCAGCAGCCGAGCGCTTAGGGAAAAACTGTTTTTT.